The entry below gives a single TCR beta chain sequence along with its context. Profiling relied on immunoSEQ multiplex PCR, and the TCRdb table lists in-frame clones only, not all of them. The sample lists 300,000 to 400,000 clones, roughly 84% seen once, with roughly 1% in the top ten. This specimen belongs to a study of blood T cell repertoires in COVID-19. As for the study in general: The United States, Italy and Spain provided the acute and convalescent COVID-19 samples.

The CDR3 totals 18 residues. V trimming: 5 bases; J trimming: 1 base; junction bases outside the gene matches: 16. Per the germline V gene, CDR1 is SGHAT and CDR2 is FQNNGV. The TCR comes from a woman aged 25 to 39 who had recovered from COVID-19. The sequenced sample consisted of PBMCs or T cells enriched from blood (not recorded which). V is TRBV11-2 and J is TRBJ2-7; 8 positions agree with TRBD1. CDR3 region: CASSPLNRDRSSSYEQYF. DNA for the CDR3: TGTGCCAGCAGCCCCCTCAACAGGGACAGGAGCAGTTCCTACGAGCAGTACTTC.